This T cell receptor beta chain emerged from a study of cytomegalovirus exposure and HLA in healthy donors. Primers for the PCR totalled 60 Vbeta and 13 Jbeta. Assay: immunoSEQ multiplex PCR; the TCRdb copy retains only in-frame clones and omits some. The repertoire consists of 120,000 or so clones, with about three quarters occurring once and the leading ten covering approximately 1%. Per the germline V gene, CDR1 is SNHLY and CDR2 is FYNNEI. After removal of 2 bases from V and 1 base from J, the junction contained 13 bases not matched to a gene. CDR3 length: 19 amino acids. This clonotype was obtained from a human donor in good health. The gene calls are TRBV2 and TRBJ2-2, with 7 bases aligning to TRBD1. The sequencing sample was made of PBMCs. The CDR3 loop is CASSEMGLDRNQNTGELFF. The CDR3 nucleotides are TGTGCCAGCAGTGAAATGGGATTGGACAGGAACCAGAACACCGGGGAGCTGTTTTTT.